Sequencing of this T cell receptor (beta chain) was carried out in a study of T-cell memory formation after mild COVID-19. Study-wide findings and caveats: CD4+ contracting clones were mainly CM and EM; CD8+ ones, EMRA.

This clonotype was detected a few times. Its cognate antigen is unknown. The V gene's germline CDR1 is SGHRS and CDR2 YFSETQ. The CDR3 covers 14 residues. Germline trimming cut 7 bases from V and 7 bases from J; bases unmatched to any gene: 11. Constant-segment primers and 5'RACE yielded cDNA libraries for TCR alpha and TCR beta, each carrying sample barcodes and UMIs. MiXCR was run by TCRdb on the 5' RACE reads, yielding one entry per CDR3 protein. Here the sample spans approximately 340,000 distinct CDR3 sequences, roughly 13% being singletons. This TCR was recovered from a man between 18 and 35 years old who had mild COVID-19 (a few samples of this study predate the infection). Cell type and time point are not known. The chain combines TRBV5-1 with TRBJ2-5, with 9 bases aligning to TRBD2. Input material: PBMCs or a T cell subset sorted from them (not recorded which). CDR3 region: CASVGTSPPGTQYF. The CDR3 DNA follows: TGCGCCAGCGTCGGGACTAGCCCCCCGGGGACCCAGTACTTC.